These 20 T cell receptor beta chains share one sample of origin, sequenced in a study of T cells in Graves' hyperthyroidism and ophthalmopathy. Amplification targeted TCR beta CDR3 regions from RNA transcripts. With the HTBI primer set, the TCR CDR3 went through a first round of RT-PCR. One entry per CDR3 protein, called by TCRdb with MiXCR from the multiplex PCR reads. The table has about 360,000 distinct CDR3 sequences, 13% seen once. Sequencing was carried out using blood. These receptors were taken from a woman in her late teens or twenties with Graves' hyperthyroidism.

This clonotype was observed a handful of times. The chain uses TRBV24-1 and TRBJ1-1; a possible D gene is TRBD1 (5 bases). Germline V gives CDR1 KGHDR, CDR2 SFDVKD. The CDR3 runs 12 residues. The V end lost 4 bases, the J end lost 8 bases, and 10 bases lay between the germline ends. The CDR3 loop reads CATSEGAGEAFF. CDR3 DNA: TGTGCCACCAGTGAAGGGGCAGGGGAAGCTTTCTTT.

This clonotype has a count of ten or more. V usage is TRBV28 and J usage is TRBJ1-1; TRBD1 might be the D (5 bases). Trimming cost V 6 bases and J 11 bases, with 25 bases left between them. The CDR3 runs to 15 residues. The germline V gene has CDR1 MDHEN and CDR2 SYDVKM. The CDR3 is CASSALLSSGLAAFF. In nucleotides, the CDR3 is TGTGCCAGCAGCGCGTTACTCTCCTCAGGGCTAGCGGCTTTCTTT.

This clonotype was counted many times. The CDR3 loop is CASSLGTSGSSDTQYF. DNA for the CDR3: TGTGCCAGCAGTTTGGGGACTAGCGGGAGTTCAGATACGCAGTATTTT. The rearrangement links TRBV27 to TRBJ2-3; 14 bases match TRBD2. Germline CDR1 and CDR2: MNHEY and SMNVEV (reference sequence). The CDR3 totals 16 residues. After removal of 3 bases from V and 4 bases from J, the junction contained 3 bases not matched to a gene.

This chain joins TRBV6-9 and TRBJ1-6; D not certain. CDR1 MNHGY and CDR2 SVAAGI come from the germline V gene. V was pared by 3 bases and J by 9 bases, with 9 bases between. CDR3 length: 13 residues. The CDR3 loop is CASSYILLSPLHF. The CDR3 nucleotides read TGTGCCAGCAGTTACATCTTGCTTTCACCCCTCCACTTT.

This chain uses TRBV6-2 or TRBV6-3 with TRBJ1-3; 7 bases line up with TRBD1. With V trimmed by 6 bases and J by 3 bases, 2 bases remained unmatched. CDR1 and CDR2 (germline): MNHEY, SVGEGT. This CDR3 spans 13 amino acids. The CDR3 DNA reads as TGTGCCAGCAGAACAGGGGATGGAAACACCATATATTTT. As protein: CASRTGDGNTIYF.

This clonotype has only one observation. A much larger clone lies a single base off, so this may be a read error. V and J are TRBV27 and TRBJ1-6, with 11 nucleotides matching TRBD1. Germline CDR1 is MNHEY and CDR2 is SMNVEV (reference sequence). The CDR3 has 15 residues. The CDR3 nucleotides are TGTGCCGGCAGTCGCGAGGACAGGGGGCATTCACCCCTCCACTTT. Its translation: CAGSREDRGHSPLHF.

The table lists this clonotype with many counts. V usage is TRBV28 and J usage is TRBJ1-2; D is perhaps TRBD1 (5 bases). This CDR3 is 17 amino acids long. Germline-derived CDR1 and CDR2 are MDHEN and SYDVKM. V gave up 7 bases and J gave up 6 bases, with 27 bases separating them. The CDR3 DNA sequence: TGTGCCAGCACCTCGGCGCCGACAGTCTCAAAGGGCGATGGCTACACCTTC. Protein sequence: CASTSAPTVSKGDGYTF.

This clonotype was seen a handful of times. The chain uses TRBV5-1 and TRBJ2-5, with TRBD1 as a possible D gene (6 bases). V lost 7 bases and J 3 bases, leaving 25 bases between the germline ends. The germline CDR1 and CDR2 sequences are SGHRS and YFSETQ. The CDR3 covers 17 residues. In DNA, the CDR3 is TGCGCCAGCTTTAAAGGGGGTGCTCTCGCGGGCAAAGAGACCCAGTACTTC. Its translation is CASFKGGALAGKETQYF.

This clonotype was seen at least ten times. The genes are TRBV12-3 or TRBV12-4 and TRBJ2-1, with D hard to call. V was trimmed by 3 bases and J by 2 bases, leaving 14 bases between them. The CDR3 has 16 amino acids. CDR3 DNA: TGTGCCAGCAGTTTGCGTACCAGGTCAACCTACAATGAGCAGTTCTTC. Amino acid sequence: CASSLRTRSTYNEQFF.

The V and J genes are TRBV4-1 and TRBJ1-3; D call uncertain. The germline gives CDR1 MGHRA, CDR2 YSYEKL. The CDR3 is 14 amino acids. The V and J ends lost 1 base and 2 bases respectively, with 6 bases between them. The CDR3 DNA follows: TGCGCCAGCAGCCAAGTAGGAGCTGGAAACACCATATATTTT. Its translation: CASSQVGAGNTIYF.

The chain carries TRBV19 and TRBJ2-7, with a possible D match to TRBD2 (6 bases). CDR1 and CDR2 from the germline V gene are LNHDA and SQIVND (reference sequence). The V end lost 4 bases, the J end lost 2 bases, and 15 bases lay between the germline ends. The CDR3 loop spans 15 amino acids. CDR3 amino acids: CASSTTATGAYEQYF. DNA for the CDR3: TGTGCCAGTAGTACGACCGCTACGGGGGCCTACGAGCAGTACTTC.

V and J are TRBV18 and TRBJ1-6, with a weak D call TRBD1 (5 bases). Trimming removed 3 bases at V and 0 bases at J, with 12 bases between. CDR3 length: 17 amino acids. The germline V gene encodes CDR1 KGHSH and CDR2 LQKENI. The CDR3 DNA follows: TGTGCCAGCTCACCTTTCCCAGGGAGCTCCTATAATTCACCCCTCCACTTT. It translates to CASSPFPGSSYNSPLHF.

This clonotype was recorded once. The genes are TRBV5-6 and TRBJ1-1, with D unresolved. The CDR3 runs 15 residues. Trimming took off 0 bases at V and 0 bases at J, with 9 bases between the two ends. Germline CDR1 reads SGHDT; CDR2 reads YYEEEE. CDR3 nucleotide sequence: TGTGCCAGCAGCTTGGGGCCGGGTCTGAACACTGAAGCTTTCTTT. As protein: CASSLGPGLNTEAFF.

This clonotype was recorded at least ten times. The V gene is TRBV6-1, the J gene TRBJ1-5; TRBD1 is a possible D gene (6 bases). The CDR3 totals 18 residues. In germline, CDR1 is MNHNS, CDR2 SASEGT. V lost 0 bases, J lost 2 bases, and 17 bases lay in between. In DNA, the CDR3 is TGTGCCAGCAGTGAAGCCTACACAGGGACGAGGGGCAATCAGCCCCAGCATTTT. Its protein product is CASSEAYTGTRGNQPQHF.

This clonotype was observed a handful of times. The junction departs from the called germline gene at one end, perhaps through a read error. The genes are TRBV10-3 and TRBJ2-1; 11 bases fit TRBD2. The CDR3 runs 15 residues. The V gene's germline CDR1 is ENHRY and CDR2 SYGVKD. The CDR3 spells CASSESTSGGNEQFF. The CDR3 coding sequence is TGTGCCAGCAGTGAGAGTACTAGCGGGGGTAATGAGCAGTTCTTC.

This clonotype was recorded at least ten times. This sequence joins TRBV28 and TRBJ1-5, with 9 bases fitting TRBD1. Germline CDR1 and CDR2: MDHEN and SYDVKM. The CDR3 has 16 amino acids. V lost 6 bases to trimming and J lost 4 bases; unmatched junction nucleotides: 10. CDR3 region: CASRGQGGERNQPQHF. As DNA, the CDR3 is TGTGCCAGCAGGGGACAGGGAGGGGAGCGGAATCAGCCCCAGCATTTT. Full variable domain (missing parts from reference TRBV28 and TRBJ1-5): DVKVTQSSRYLVKRTGEKVFLECVQDMDHENMFWYRQDPGLGLRLIYFSYDVKMKEKGDIPEGYSVSREKKERFSLILESASTNQTSMYLCASRGQGGERNQPQHFGDGTRLSIL.

This clonotype came up a few times. The gene calls are TRBV9 and TRBJ2-7; 10 bases match TRBD2. The CDR3 contains 15 residues. The V and J ends lost 4 bases and 5 bases, in that order; junction bases with no gene match: 9. Per the germline V gene, CDR1 is SGDLS and CDR2 is YYNGEE. CDR3 protein: CASSSSGRAFHEQYF. CDR3 in DNA: TGTGCCAGCAGCTCGAGCGGGAGGGCCTTCCACGAGCAGTACTTC.

The gene calls are TRBV20-1 and TRBJ2-2, with D hard to call. Trimming left V 3 bases short and J 5 bases short, with 13 bases between. From germline, CDR1 is DFQATT and CDR2 SNEGSKA (reference sequence). The CDR3 has 14 amino acids. CDR3 sequence reads: CSASDLRLTGELFF. CDR3 nucleotide sequence: TGCAGTGCTAGTGACTTGAGACTTACCGGGGAGCTGTTTTTT.

Notes on this clonotype: A much larger clone is a single base away; this may be a read error. CDR3 sequence (DNA): TGTGCCAGCAGCTTAACTTGGGGGAACTCCTACGAGCAGTTCTTC. It is translated as CASSLTWGNSYEQFF. This chain links TRBV13 with TRBJ2-7; possibly TRBD1 or TRBD2 for D (5 bases each). The J call may be incorrect, as the DNA end agrees better with TRBJ2-1. The CDR3 spans 15 residues. Germline V lookup: CDR1 PRHDT, CDR2 FYEKMQ (reference sequence).

This clonotype has a count of ten or more. The genes are TRBV2 and TRBJ1-3; D not resolved. The CDR3 contains 13 residues. Germline V lookup: CDR1 SNHLY, CDR2 FYNNEI. Trimming removed 7 bases at V and 0 bases at J, with 7 bases between. CDR3 residues: CASTGSSGNTIYF. CDR3 DNA sequence: TGTGCCAGCACGGGGAGCTCTGGAAACACCATATATTTT.